The entry below gives a single T cell receptor (beta chain) sequence along with its context. Its antigen specificity is not known. Qualities for individual bases were not recorded, and no much larger clone is one base off. The cohort was made up of 500 to 850 healthy bone marrow donors. Cohort members were all nominally healthy when sampled, although unrecorded immune exposures were likely present. The donor tested CMV seropositive and was one of the 289 seropositive cohort members. A peripheral blood sample was provided by each donor, and peripheral blood mononuclear cells were used for TCR beta sequencing. The Qiagen DNeasy Blood Extraction Kit was used to extract genomic DNA from the blood cell samples. Libraries were prepared through the immunoSEQ multiplex PCR assay. For the multiplex PCR, a mixture combining 60 forward primers for TCR Vbeta segments and 13 reverse primers for TCR Jbeta segments was used. A multiplex PCR assay on genomic DNA amplified the CDR3 region of rearranged TCR beta genes. On the Illumina HiSeq System, the amplified TCR beta libraries were sequenced as 87-base-pair reads. The authors processed their data as follows. A later analysis tallied tens of millions of unique TCR beta chains across the approximately 670 repertoires, and some 12 million of those chains were shared by two or more donors. Raw reads were error-corrected and collapsed into unique sequences by a nearest-neighbor algorithm in which closely related sequences were merged to remove PCR and sequencing errors. CDR3 sequences were aligned to IMGT reference sequences to assign V, D and J gene segments. For a sequence to be retained, a match of at least six nucleotides was required to both a V gene segment and a J gene segment. A rearrangement counted as productive if the CDR3 had no stop codons and remained in frame with V and J, and every other rearrangement counted as non-productive. CDR3 was defined according to IMGT convention as the region running from the second conserved V-encoded cysteine to the conserved J-encoded phenylalanine. The earlier analysis of about 560 of the donors excluded any sequence lacking an unambiguous match to a single V gene segment. An earlier analysis of some 610 of the donors called V segments functional above 56.7% productive rearrangements and segregating when the between-donor standard deviation exceeded 5%. A statistical classification framework was built for diagnosing cytomegalovirus status from the catalog of TCR beta chain sequences. In a later analysis, V and J genes were assigned by comparing TCR nucleotide sequences against IMGT/GENE-DB human TR gene sequences. The TCRdist pipeline was used in a later analysis to assign CDR3 sequences and most-parsimonious VDJ recombination scenarios. A later analysis defined each TCR beta chain by its CDR3 amino acid sequence plus V-gene family, and excluded reads lacking a unique V-gene family. In a later analysis, several hundred highly shared, low-generation-probability nucleotide sequences were removed to address suspected cross-contamination and a sequencing artifact. In a later analysis, a clonal expansion index was calculated for each public chain from normalized within-repertoire ranks of inferred template counts. In a later analysis, generation probabilities were computed using a VDJ recombination model fitted to out-of-frame rearrangements, and the results were checked against IGoR. In a later analysis, TCR-TCR, TCR-HLA and TCR-CMV co-occurrence was scored with hypergeometric tests, and a repertoire-size bias correction was applied to TCR pairs. To estimate false discovery rates, a later analysis permuted the HLA or CMV assignments 20 times. In a later analysis, co-occurring TCRs were grouped with DBSCAN, and TCRdist sequence similarity was added when clustering was performed within HLA-allele-positive subsets. Repertoires with fewer than 30,000 or more than 120,000 public chains were left out of co-occurrence clustering, as were several repertoires with anomalous nucleotide sharing. What TCRdb holds here is the immuneACCESS table cut down to in-frame rearrangements. Part of the clones is not present; checked against another copy, under half of the missing clones reflect an unresolved V gene, and the others are unexplained. V and J calls and clone size are those listed in that table; D and trimming were worked out from the DNA. Across this sample there are around 76,000 clones, with around 84% seen only once. Roughly 9% of the sample is in the top ten clones.

These data belong to a study of cytomegalovirus exposure and HLA in healthy donors (dated by TCRdb to 2016 to 2017). Background on the whole study: In an earlier analysis of approximately 640 of the donors, 276 Gb of sequence data and some 120 million unique TCR beta sequences from 180 million or so T cells were reported. Approximately 300 gigabases of sequencing data and roughly 80 million unique TCR sequences made up an early release that covered under 750 HLA-typed donors. Of the 300 to 500 genotyped donors, 81% were placed in the genetic ancestry cluster associated with self-reported Caucasian donors. The aim of the study was to test whether cataloging public T cell receptors could identify signatures of past pathogen exposure. The T cell repertoires of some 700 subjects were profiled by immunosequencing and related to cytomegalovirus serostatus. A separate validation cohort of roughly 130 different subjects was used in addition to the roughly 670-subject first cohort. To predict cytomegalovirus infection status, the study brought together high-throughput TCR immunosequencing, statistical association of individual TCRs with disease status, and machine learning. To study patterns of TCR occurrence, a later analysis re-analyzed previously published TCR beta repertoires from hundreds of donors and added high-resolution HLA genotyping. The later analysis used no new phenotypic data to find candidate immune exposures, relying instead on TCR beta sequences and their occurrence across donors. In an earlier analysis of over 550 of the donors, high-throughput TCR beta sequencing was used to judge whether each TCR beta V gene segment behaved as functional or pseudogenic. Donor age, sex, ethnicity and CMV serostatus were compiled together with the repertoire data. Genome-wide SNP genotypes for about 65% of the roughly 670 donors were used in a later genetic analysis, which treated that subset as a discovery cohort. Every repertoire in the discovery cohort had been generated on one and the same sequencing platform. Both class I and class II loci were covered by HLA typing, at four-digit resolution. The number of donors typed differed by locus, with about 620-630 for A, B, C, DRB1 and DQB1, 522 for DQA1, about 610 for DPA1, and roughly 450 for DPB1. Roughly five DR-DQ haplotypes were handled as single units for association and clustering, since linkage in the cohort was strong. Among roughly 400 genotyped donors of the cohort, an average of around 250,000 unique TCR beta nucleotide sequences was sequenced per donor, of which 15% to 20% were non-productive. The full study reports these points: In both the original and validation cohorts, the classifier was reported to diagnose cytomegalovirus status with high specificity and sensitivity. An association between a missense DCLRE1C variant and V-gene and J-gene trimming of TCR beta chains was found in a later genetic analysis and replicated in an independent cohort. A group of highly shared sequence variants was considered likely to be a technical artifact of the sequencing pipeline. According to a later analysis, TCR association rates differed among HLA loci, with DRB1 alleles showing the most associated TCRs and HLA-C alleles showing the fewest. In a later analysis, several top co-occurrence clusters were reported to appear linked to parvovirus B19, influenza, CMV and Epstein-Barr virus. In vitro tests confirmed that three of the cytomegalovirus-associated TCR beta chains recognize cytomegalovirus antigens. The earlier analysis of around 600 of the donors excluded approximately 17 rarely observed V segments, including chromosome 9 orphons, because counts were too low. Sequencing depth was assumed to be roughly uniform across donors in the presence/absence analyses, though that assumption may not hold. According to a later genetic analysis, donors in an Asian-associated ancestry cluster had fewer N-insertions in productive TCRs than the approximately 690-donor mean. A later analysis found that most CMV-associated TCR beta chains appeared HLA-restricted, with HLA associations seemingly driven largely by CMV exposure. CMV serostatus was the only immune exposure information available for the cohort. Most TCR sequences were seen in very few donors, while some public TCRs were found in many individuals. A later analysis associated roughly 17,000 TCR beta sequences with specific HLA alleles at a false discovery rate of 0.05. The cohort was sequenced for TCR beta chains only, and without alpha or paired-chain data the features that could be detected were limited. A further reported finding was that TCR beta sequences accurately predicted the HLA-A and HLA-B alleles for most subjects in the first cohort. Correlated functional status among segregating V segments might be attributable to linkage disequilibrium, but an unknown experimental factor could not be ruled out. The 87-base-pair reads could not distinguish some IMGT-functional V segments, including TRBV6-2 and TRBV6-3, so those segments were excluded. When HLA alleles, especially DR and DQ, strongly co-occurred, TCR associations were difficult to assign to individual alleles. Because some donors lacked HLA typing at each locus, the association tests relied only on the typed subset. A later analysis found that HLA-associated TCR beta chains were more clonally expanded and had lower generation probabilities than equally common non-associated chains. In an earlier analysis of 587 of the donors, most TCR beta V segments appeared in productive rearrangements about 87% or about 30% of the time, broadly matching IMGT annotations. In the study, some 160 TCR beta chains were listed as associated with cytomegalovirus. The authors suggested that the approach could potentially be extended to other disease states and immunological phenotypes.

V trim: 4 bases; J trim: 3 bases; unmatched bases: 3. The CDR3 spans 13 residues, from the cysteine through the phenylalanine. Of all the DNA, just the CDR3 is kept, 39 bases in frame from base 1. The germline V gene (reference sequence) provides CDR1 SGHNT and CDR2 YYREEE. The sequenced material came from PBMCs. The chain is made from TRBV5-4 and TRBJ1-2, with 7 bases aligning to TRBD1. This TCR came from a middle-aged woman in good health and CMV-seropositive. The nucleotide sequence is TGTGCCAGCAGCAACACAGGGGACTATGGCTACACCTTC. It translates as CASSNTGDYGYTF.